The clone carrying this TCR beta chain was seen many times. The CDR3 sequence is 16 residues long. V was cut by 7 bases and J by 0 bases, with 15 bases left in between. CDR1 MGHDK and CDR2 SYGVNS come from the germline V gene. This specimen comes from a study of Graves' ophthalmopathy and Graves' hyperthyroidism. Using RNA transcripts, the TCR beta CDR3 regions were amplified. Investigators did first-round RT-PCR with HTBI primers, then second-round multiplex PCR. TCRdb analysed the multiplex PCR reads with MiXCR anew, one entry per CDR3 protein. This sample carries 500,000 to 600,000 distinct CDR3 sequences, under 45% of them seen once, and the ten largest clones take about 4.1%.

The sequence came from an adult man with Graves' hyperthyroidism. The rearrangement joins TRBV25-1 to TRBJ1-4; tentative D call: TRBD1 (6 bases). Material: peripheral blood or thyroid tissue (not recorded which). Here the CDR3 DNA reads TGTGCCAGCACCCCAGGACAGATCGCAACTAATGAAAAACTGTTTTTT. It is translated as CASTPGQIATNEKLFF. Combining the CDR3 with reference TRBV25-1 and TRBJ1-4 gives the whole variable domain EADIYQTPRYLVIGTGKKITLECSQTMGHDKMYWYQQDPGMELHLIHYSYGVNSTEKGDLSSESTVSRIRTEHFPLTLESARPSHTSQYLCASTPGQIATNEKLFFGSGTQLSVL.